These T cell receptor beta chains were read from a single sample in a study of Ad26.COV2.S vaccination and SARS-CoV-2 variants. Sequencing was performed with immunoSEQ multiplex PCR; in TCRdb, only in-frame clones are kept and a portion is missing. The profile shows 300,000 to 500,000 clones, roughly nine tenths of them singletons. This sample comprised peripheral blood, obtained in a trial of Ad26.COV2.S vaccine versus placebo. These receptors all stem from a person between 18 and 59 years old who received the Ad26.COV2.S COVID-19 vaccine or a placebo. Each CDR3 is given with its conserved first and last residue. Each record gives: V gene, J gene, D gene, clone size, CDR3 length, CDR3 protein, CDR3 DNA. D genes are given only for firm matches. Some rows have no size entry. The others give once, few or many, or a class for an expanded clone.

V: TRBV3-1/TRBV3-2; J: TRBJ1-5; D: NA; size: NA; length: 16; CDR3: CASSHHPSKGNQPQHF; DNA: TGTGCCAGCAGCCATCACCCCTCGAAGGGCAATCAGCCCCAGCATTTT
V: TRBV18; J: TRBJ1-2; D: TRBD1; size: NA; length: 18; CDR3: CASSPQDGTAVGGYGYTF; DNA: TGTGCCAGCTCACCCCAGGACGGGACAGCCGTTGGAGGCTATGGCTACACCTTC
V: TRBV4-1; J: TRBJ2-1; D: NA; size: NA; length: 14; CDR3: CASSQVIILTEQFF; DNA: TGCGCCAGCAGCCAAGTGATAATTTTGACGGAGCAGTTCTTC
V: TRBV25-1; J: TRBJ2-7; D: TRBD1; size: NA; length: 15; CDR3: CASSGSGDRAYEQYF; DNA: TGTGCCAGCAGTGGATCCGGGGACAGGGCCTACGAGCAGTACTTC
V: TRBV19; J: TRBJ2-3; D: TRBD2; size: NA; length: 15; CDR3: CASSPTSGITDTQYF; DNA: TGTGCCAGTAGTCCAACTAGCGGGATAACGGATACGCAGTATTTT
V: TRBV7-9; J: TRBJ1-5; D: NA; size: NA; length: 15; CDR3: CASSSTDSSNQPQHF; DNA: TGTGCCAGCAGCTCGACAGATAGTAGCAATCAGCCCCAGCATTTT
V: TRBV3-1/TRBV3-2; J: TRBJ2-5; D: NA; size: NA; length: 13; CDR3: CASSRGSEETQYF; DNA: TGTGCCAGCAGCCGTGGGTCTGAAGAGACCCAGTACTTC
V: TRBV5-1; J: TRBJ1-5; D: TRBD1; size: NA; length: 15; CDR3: CASSLQGATDQPQHF; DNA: TGCGCCAGCAGCTTACAGGGGGCGACCGATCAGCCCCAGCATTTT
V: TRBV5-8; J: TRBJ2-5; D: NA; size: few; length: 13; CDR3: CASSTGSRETQYF; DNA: TGTGCCAGCAGCACTGGGTCCAGGGAGACCCAGTACTTC
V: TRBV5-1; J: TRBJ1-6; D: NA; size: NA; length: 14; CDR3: CASGEGGYNSPLHF; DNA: TGCGCCAGTGGGGAGGGGGGGTATAATTCACCCCTCCACTTT
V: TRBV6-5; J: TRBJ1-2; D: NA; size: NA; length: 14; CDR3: CASGRDLPNYGYTF; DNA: TGTGCCAGCGGACGGGACCTTCCTAACTATGGCTACACCTTC
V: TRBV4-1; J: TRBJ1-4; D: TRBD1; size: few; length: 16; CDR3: CASSQILSRGNEKLFF; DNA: TGCGCCAGCAGCCAGATACTCTCCAGGGGGAATGAAAAACTGTTTTTT